Presented here are 15 T cell receptor beta chains from one specimen sequenced in a study of CD8+ T cells in alopecia areata. Reverse transcription of extracted RNA yielded cDNA, which provided the sequencing template. Profiled with immunoSEQ multiplex PCR; TCRdb holds only in-frame clones, not every one. The table records nearly 95,000 clones, around 70% of them present only once. Treatment of the sample: oral pan-JAK inhibitor, 5-10 mg twice daily. Sample: CD8+ T cells sorted from blood, taken at approximately week 42, from a patient treated with tofacitinib. The source of these receptors is a human donor with alopecia areata.

This chain links TRBV6-1 with TRBJ2-2, with D perhaps matching TRBD2 (5 bases). Trimming shortened V by 11 bases and J by 5 bases, and 9 bases separated the two germline ends. The germline gives CDR1 MNHNS, CDR2 SASEGT. The length of the CDR3 is 11 residues. The CDR3 protein is CAGEGTGELFF. For the CDR3, the DNA is TGTGCCGGCGAGGGAACCGGGGAGCTGTTTTTT.

The gene calls are TRBV5-1 and TRBJ2-6, with 9 bases fitting TRBD1. V was pared by 3 bases and J by 7 bases, with 5 bases of the junction left unmatched. Germline assignment: CDR1 SGHRS and CDR2 YFSETQ. This CDR3 is built from 15 residues. CDR3 nucleotide sequence: TGCGCCAGCAGCTCCGACAGGGGGATAGCCAACGTCCTGACTTTC. It is translated as CASSSDRGIANVLTF.

This rearrangement joins TRBV19 to TRBJ2-5; D ambiguous. CDR3 length: 14 residues. Per germline, CDR1 LNHDA and CDR2 SQIVND (reference sequence). V lost 5 bases, J lost 5 bases, and 15 bases lay in between. The CDR3 sequence: CASSEPGSSETQYF. The CDR3 coding sequence is TGTGCCAGTAGTGAACCGGGTAGCAGCGAGACCCAGTACTTC.

The V gene is TRBV29-1, the J gene TRBJ1-2; no definite D call. The CDR3 covers 12 residues. Germline assignment: CDR1 SQVTM and CDR2 ANQGSEA. Trimming cost V 6 bases and J 4 bases, with 12 bases left between them. The CDR3 nucleotides are TGCAGCGTGCTGGACGGTACCTATGGCTACACCTTC. It translates to CSVLDGTYGYTF.

V usage is TRBV6-1 and J usage is TRBJ2-7, with 7 bases matching TRBD2. The CDR3 is made up of 13 amino acids. With V trimmed by 9 bases and J by 0 bases, 5 bases remained unmatched. Germline CDR1 is MNHNS and CDR2 is SASEGT. The CDR3, as DNA: TGTGCCAGTGACGGCGGGAGCTCCTACGAGCAGTACTTC. It codes for CASDGGSSYEQYF.

This clone has just a few counts. Other DNA sequences from this sample encode an identical CDR3 as well. This sequence joins TRBV10-3 and TRBJ1-5; D is possibly TRBD1 (5 bases). The CDR3 spans 15 residues. Germline V CDR1 and CDR2: ENHRY, SYGVKD. Trimming removed 2 bases from V and 1 base from J, with 9 bases in between. The CDR3 here is CAISEGQGSNQPQHF. The CDR3 region has the DNA TGTGCCATCAGTGAGGGGCAGGGCAGCAATCAGCCCCAGCATTTT.

This clone turned up a few times. The V call is TRBV29-1, the J call TRBJ2-7, with 8 bases fitting TRBD1. Germline trimming cut 3 bases from V and 3 bases from J; bases unmatched to any gene: 10. CDR1 is SQVTM and CDR2 is ANQGSEA in the germline V gene. The length of the CDR3 is 15 residues. The CDR3 region has the DNA TGCAGCGTTGAGCTTCGGGGACAGGACAACTACGAGCAGTACTTC. Amino acids: CSVELRGQDNYEQYF.

The chain couples TRBV27 to TRBJ2-1; the D is unclear. The CDR3 loop spans 13 amino acids. Trimming left V 5 bases short and J 10 bases short, with 15 bases between. Looked up from germline, CDR1 is MNHEY and CDR2 is SMNVEV (reference sequence). The CDR3 sequence: CASSPIAPPEQFF. CDR3 sequence (DNA): TGTGCCAGCAGTCCGATTGCGCCCCCAGAGCAGTTCTTC.

This chain links TRBV7-9 with TRBJ2-5, with no clear D. The germline V gene has CDR1 SEHNR and CDR2 FQNEAQ (reference sequence). Trimming removed 4 bases at V and 3 bases at J, with 12 bases between. The length of the CDR3 is 14 residues. The DNA of the CDR3 is TGTGCCAGCAGCTCCTCGGCTGGTAAAGAGACCCAGTACTTC. Protein: CASSSSAGKETQYF.

This clone was seen only a few times. CDR3 in DNA: TGTGCCAGCAGTTTAGCGTCAGGGGGAACCTACGAGCAGTACTTC. Translation: CASSLASGGTYEQYF. The chain couples TRBV27 to TRBJ2-7; TRBD1 agrees at 7 bases. J lost 2 bases, V lost 2 bases, and 6 bases had no gene match. The CDR3 is 15 residues long. Germline values: CDR1 MNHEY, CDR2 SMNVEV (reference sequence).

The rearrangement links TRBV7-3 to TRBJ2-1; D perhaps matches TRBD1 (6 bases). Deletions cut 2 bases from V and 4 bases from J, with 15 bases between. This CDR3 contains 16 residues. CDR1 is SGHTA and CDR2 is FQGTGA in the germline V gene. For the CDR3, the DNA is TGTGCCAGCAGCTTATACCCAGGGGCAAAATACAATGAGCAGTTCTTC. Protein product: CASSLYPGAKYNEQFF.

This chain joins TRBV7-8 and TRBJ2-5; D possibly corresponds to TRBD2 (5 bases). Trimming left V 4 bases short and J 3 bases short, with 15 bases between. The germline gives CDR1 SGHVS, CDR2 FQNEAQ. This CDR3 comprises 15 residues. In DNA, the CDR3 is TGTGCCAGCAGCTCCGCGGCATCCGGGGAAGAGACCCAGTACTTC. Its translation is CASSSAASGEETQYF.

This clone was counted only a few times. The CDR3, as DNA: TGCGCCAGCAGCCTTGGACGGCTCAATCAGCCCCAGCATTTT. Translating it yields CASSLGRLNQPQHF. The V gene is TRBV4-3, the J gene TRBJ1-5; D call uncertain. The CDR3 sequence is 14 residues long. CDR1 LGHNA and CDR2 YSLEER come from the germline V gene. Between the trimmed V and J ends, which lost 4 bases and 3 bases, there was a span of 10 bases.

This chain joins TRBV4-3 and TRBJ2-1; 8 positions match TRBD2. V gave up 0 bases and J gave up 6 bases; unmatched junction bases: 4. The CDR3 has 15 residues. CDR1 and CDR2 (germline): LGHNA, YSLEER. CDR3 region: CASSQDGAGVNEQFF. CDR3 nucleotide sequence: TGCGCCAGCAGCCAAGATGGAGCGGGGGTCAATGAGCAGTTCTTC.

The chain links TRBV5-4 to TRBJ2-7; D remains unclear. Germline lookup yields CDR1 SGHNT and CDR2 YYREEE (reference sequence). This CDR3 has 12 amino acids. The V and J ends lost 2 bases and 5 bases respectively, with 8 bases between them. CDR3 loop: CASSFFGNEQYF. As DNA, the CDR3 is TGTGCCAGCAGCTTCTTCGGTAACGAGCAGTACTTC.